A selection of T cell receptor beta chains follows, all from one sample in a study of cytomegalovirus exposure and HLA in healthy donors. Here immunoSEQ multiplex PCR was the method, and the copy in TCRdb shows in-frame clones only, minus some. Among 180,000 or so clones, roughly 75% were seen once, and the ten largest hold about 2.1%. The sequenced sample was PBMCs. Receptors were obtained from a woman aged 30 to 39 in good health and CMV-seronegative. Each CDR3 is given with its conserved first and last residue. A D gene is named only where the DNA matches it firmly. Size is stated for part of the rows, as once, few or many counts, or as a class when the clone is expanded.

j_call clone_size d_call v_call cdr3_nt cdr3_aa
TRBJ2-3 NA NA TRBV7-6 TGTGCCAGCAGCCCGGGACTCCGGGACACGCAGTATTTT CASSPGLRDTQYF
TRBJ2-1 NA TRBD1 TRBV19 TGTGCCAGTACTCCGATACAGGGGAAAGGGAGAGTCGATGAGCAGTTCTTC CASTPIQGKGRVDEQFF
TRBJ2-5 NA NA TRBV12-2 TGTGCAAGTCGGAAAAAGACAGGTGAAATCCAAGAGACCCAGTACTTC CASRKKTGEIQETQYF
TRBJ1-2 NA NA TRBV9 TGTGCCAGCAGCCTCCAAGGGGCAGTTCGTCACACCTTC CASSLQGAVRHTF
TRBJ2-5 once NA TRBV2 TGTGCCAGCAATTCCTACGGAGAGACCCAGTACTTC CASNSYGETQYF
TRBJ1-5 once NA TRBV7-6 TGTGCCAGCAGCTTACTTTCAGCGGGGAACCCCCTCAATCAGCCCCAGCATTTT CASSLLSAGNPLNQPQHF
TRBJ2-3 NA TRBD1 TRBV5-1 TGCGCCAGCAGCCTTGGACAGGGAATGGGGCTAGGAGATACGCAGTATTTT CASSLGQGMGLGDTQYF
TRBJ2-7 NA NA TRBV7-6 TGTGCCAGCAGCCGGGACATCGGTTCTTACGAGCAGTACTTC CASSRDIGSYEQYF
TRBJ2-1 NA TRBD2 TRBV5-1 TGCGCCAGCAGCTCCGGGACTAGCGGGGGCTCCCTCAATGAGCAGTTCTTC CASSSGTSGGSLNEQFF
TRBJ2-5 NA TRBD2 TRBV7-2 TGTGCCAGCAGCTCGGGACTAGCGGGGGTGTTAGAGACCCAGTACTTC CASSSGLAGVLETQYF
TRBJ2-5 NA TRBD1 TRBV4-2 TGTGCCAGCAGCCAAACAGACAGGGGGCGAGAGACCCAGTACTTC CASSQTDRGRETQYF
TRBJ1-1 NA NA TRBV18 TGTGCCAGCTCACCACAGGGGTTGAACACTGAAGCTTTCTTT CASSPQGLNTEAFF
TRBJ1-3 NA NA TRBV7-9 TGTGCCAGCAGCTTAGGGGACAACCTCTCTGGAAACACCATATATTTT CASSLGDNLSGNTIYF
TRBJ2-7 NA TRBD1 TRBV6-1 TGTGCCAGCAGAGGGGACAGGGGATCCCACGAGCAGTACTTC CASRGDRGSHEQYF
TRBJ1-4 NA NA TRBV27 TGTGCCAGCAGTCCCCGGGTCGAGAATGAAAAACTGTTTTTT CASSPRVENEKLFF
TRBJ2-1 NA NA TRBV7-9 TGTGCCAGCAGCAGTAGCGTGGATGAGCAGTTCTTC CASSSSVDEQFF
TRBJ2-3 NA NA TRBV30 TGTGCCTGGAATCGGGCAGGGCCAGATACGCAGTATTTT CAWNRAGPDTQYF
TRBJ2-3 NA TRBD2 TRBV5-1 TGCGCCAGCAGCTTGACTAGCGGGGGCACAGATACGCAGTATTTT CASSLTSGGTDTQYF
TRBJ1-4 NA NA TRBV25-1 TGTGCCAGCGGAATCGGGCGGGGAGGAGAAAAACTGTTTTTT CASGIGRGGEKLFF
TRBJ2-2 NA NA TRBV5-1 TGCGCCAGCAGCAGGACGATCGGACAACTTTCCGGGGAGCTGTTTTTT CASSRTIGQLSGELFF
TRBJ2-1 few TRBD2 TRBV14 TGTGCCAGCAGCCAAGGACTAGCGCACTACAATGAGCAGTTCTTC CASSQGLAHYNEQFF
TRBJ2-7 NA TRBD2 TRBV7-9 TGTGCCAGCAGCCTAGGCACTAGCGGGGGGGCCCAAGAGCAGTACTTC CASSLGTSGGAQEQYF
TRBJ1-1 NA NA TRBV2 TGTGCCAGCTTCCCTCGGGTGGGGCTGCGGACTGAAGCTTTCTTT CASFPRVGLRTEAFF
TRBJ1-2 NA TRBD1 TRBV6-5 TGTGCCAGCAGTTACTCTAGCGGGACAGGGAACTATGGCTACACCTTC CASSYSSGTGNYGYTF
TRBJ2-3 NA TRBD2 TRBV7-9 TGTGCCAGCAGCTTAGGTAGCGGGGGGGCCTCAGATACGCAGTATTTT CASSLGSGGASDTQYF
TRBJ2-7 NA NA TRBV1 TGCACCAGCAGCCAAGATCTCTCACAGTTCTCCTACGAGCAGTACTTC CTSSQDLSQFSYEQYF
TRBJ2-1 NA TRBD1 TRBV6-1 TGTGCCAGCAGCCGGGACAGGGGAGCCAATGAGCAGTTCTTC CASSRDRGANEQFF
TRBJ2-3 few TRBD2 TRBV5-3 TGTGCCAGAAGCCGAGCGGGGGGCTGTAGCACAGATACGCAGTATTTT CARSRAGGCSTDTQYF
TRBJ1-6 NA TRBD1 TRBV9 TGTGCCAGCAGCGTAGGAGGACAGGGGGATTCACCCCTCCACTTT CASSVGGQGDSPLHF
TRBJ2-5 NA TRBD2 TRBV7-2 TGTGCCAGCAGCTTAAAGACCGGCGGGGGGGCCGGGGAGACCCAGTACTTC CASSLKTGGGAGETQYF
TRBJ2-1 NA TRBD1 TRBV4-3 TGCGCCAGCAGCCAAGTATTGCGGACAGGGTCTAAGGATGAGCAGTTCTTC CASSQVLRTGSKDEQFF
TRBJ2-3 once NA TRBV6-6 TGTGCCAGCGGCCAGGGTGTAACAGATACGCAGTATTTT CASGQGVTDTQYF
TRBJ2-7 NA NA TRBV30 TGTGCCTGGAGGCTAGGTTTAGAGCAGTACTTC CAWRLGLEQYF
TRBJ1-6 NA NA TRBV11-2 TGTGCCAGCAGCTACAGGGTCGGGGATTCACCCCTCCACTTT CASSYRVGDSPLHF
TRBJ2-1 NA TRBD2 TRBV11-2 TGTGCCAGCAGCTACACTAGCGGTACCTACAATGAGCAGTTCTTC CASSYTSGTYNEQFF
TRBJ1-5 few NA TRBV4-1 TGCGCCAGCAGCCAAAACCTCCGGGACTCCCGACCCCAGCATTTT CASSQNLRDSRPQHF
TRBJ1-5 NA NA TRBV27 TGTGCCAGCAGCGCCTCTAGCGGTGAGGACTATCAGCCCCAGCATTTT CASSASSGEDYQPQHF
TRBJ2-7 NA NA TRBV12-5 TGTGCTAGTGCCCACTCCGACAGTTTCTACGAGCAGTACTTC CASAHSDSFYEQYF
TRBJ2-1 NA NA TRBV6-1 TGTGCCAGCAGTGGAAGTTCTAGCATCCTCTTCAATGAGCAGTTCTTC CASSGSSSILFNEQFF
TRBJ1-1 NA NA TRBV19 TGTGCCAGTAGAGAGGACAGGAACACTGAAGCTTTCTTT CASREDRNTEAFF
TRBJ2-5 NA TRBD2 TRBV27 TGTGCCAGCAGCCCGATGGGACTAGAGGAGACCCAGTACTTC CASSPMGLEETQYF
TRBJ1-6 NA NA TRBV30 TGTGCCTGGGGAAGGAGCAATTCACCCCTCCACTTT CAWGRSNSPLHF
TRBJ1-2 NA TRBD1 TRBV6-5 TGTGCCAGCATCGGGACAGGGCTCTATGGCTACACCTTC CASIGTGLYGYTF
TRBJ2-1 once NA TRBV6-5 TGTGCCAGCAGCCCCGGAGGCCCCGTGGCCAATGAGCAGTTCTTC CASSPGGPVANEQFF